The 9 T cell receptor beta chains presented below share a single source sample, sequenced in a study of regulatory T cells in long-lasting Graves disease. Both iRepertoire HTBI primers and Arm-PCR of CDR3 regions were used to build the TCR beta libraries. A single record per CDR3 protein comes from TCRdb applying MiXCR to the multiplex PCR reads. Among some 440,000 distinct CDR3 sequences listed, around 21% were seen once. Sample time point: persistent/refractory GD, antithyroid drugs over 5 years with positive TRAb. With RNA extracted from PBMCs as input, the TCR library was made. The sample here was peripheral blood mononuclear cells (PBMCs), taken when the disease was refractory, from a patient treated with antithyroid drugs. These receptors all stem from a female donor with Graves disease.

This clonotype was counted many times. The chain combines TRBV2 with TRBJ2-6; D gene unclear. This CDR3 spans 15 amino acids. Deletions cut 2 bases from V and 1 base from J, with 6 bases between. Germline V gene sequence: CDR1 SNHLY, CDR2 FYNNEI. CDR3 bases: TGTGCCAGCAGTGAATCTCTTTCTGGGGCCAACGTCCTGACTTTC. Protein sequence: CASSESLSGANVLTF.

This clonotype was recorded many times. The J gene is TRBJ2-7, the V gene TRBV19, with 14 nucleotides matching TRBD2. This CDR3 has 16 amino acids. Trimming took 5 bases from V and 6 from J; bases not matched to a gene: 9. The germline V gene encodes CDR1 LNHDA and CDR2 SQIVND (reference sequence). In DNA, the CDR3 is TGTGCCAGTAGTTACGGGACTAGCGGGAGAGGTGGCGAGCAGTACTTC. Its translation: CASSYGTSGRGGEQYF.

This clonotype was recorded at least ten times. This sequence joins TRBV20-1 and TRBJ1-1; 7 bases are shared with TRBD1. The CDR3 consists of 13 residues. The V segment lost 8 bases and the J segment 1 base; nucleotides outside the gene matches: 7. CDR1 DFQATT and CDR2 SNEGSKA come from the germline V gene (reference sequence). As DNA, the CDR3 is TGCAGTCAATCAGACAGGGCGAACACTGAAGCTTTCTTT. Translating it yields CSQSDRANTEAFF.

Many counts were recorded for this clonotype. CDR3 amino acids: CASTSRQGYYEQYF. The DNA of the CDR3 is TGTGCCAGCACCTCAAGGCAGGGGTACTACGAGCAGTACTTC. V gene TRBV28 combines with J gene TRBJ2-7; D perhaps matches TRBD1 (6 bases). V lost 7 bases, J lost 3 bases, and 16 bases lay in between. CDR1 and CDR2 (germline): MDHEN, SYDVKM. The CDR3 spans 14 residues.

This chain links TRBV7-9 with TRBJ2-7; no reliable D call. Germline CDR1 reads SEHNR; CDR2 reads FQNEAQ (reference sequence). Trimming shortened V by 5 bases and J by 2 bases, and 13 bases separated the two germline ends. This CDR3 region has 14 residues. The CDR3 nucleotides read TGTGCCAGCAGCCCCCGGACGGACCCCTACGAGCAGTACTTC. Its protein is CASSPRTDPYEQYF.

This clonotype has a count of ten or more. The V gene is TRBV7-9, the J gene TRBJ2-5, with D perhaps matching TRBD1 (6 bases). Deletions cut 7 bases from V and 5 bases from J, with 17 bases between. This CDR3 is 14 amino acids long. Germline-derived CDR1 and CDR2 are SEHNR and FQNEAQ (reference sequence). Here the CDR3 reads CASTPDSFGETQYF. The DNA of the CDR3 is TGTGCCAGCACCCCGGACAGTTTCGGGGAGACCCAGTACTTC.

This clonotype was recorded many times. The rearrangement links TRBV2 to TRBJ2-7; D gene ambiguous. From germline, CDR1 is SNHLY and CDR2 FYNNEI. Deletions cut 3 bases from V and 0 bases from J, with 12 bases between. The CDR3 spans 15 residues. The CDR3 nucleotides are TGTGCCAGCAGTGATGGGCAGGCGTTCTCCTACGAGCAGTACTTC. This gives the protein CASSDGQAFSYEQYF.

In its sample, this clonotype was seen a few times. The V and J genes are TRBV6-1 and TRBJ2-7; possible D gene TRBD1, 7 bases. Per the germline V gene, CDR1 is MNHNS and CDR2 is SASEGT. The length of the CDR3 is 14 residues. V was pared by 5 bases and J by 3 bases, with 14 bases between. The CDR3: CASSTQGGHYEQYF. The DNA for the CDR3 is TGTGCCAGCAGTACCCAGGGGGGTCACTACGAGCAGTACTTC.

As for this clonotype: One end of the junction fails to match germline, which may point to a read error. The chain combines TRBV10-3 with TRBJ1-6; D gene uncertain. CDR1 ENHRY and CDR2 SYGVKD come from the germline V gene. The CDR3 loop spans 8 amino acids. As DNA, the CDR3 is TGTGCCATCATTAAGCCGGGGTTT. Translated, it gives CAIIKPGF.